Below are 10 T cell receptor beta chains sequenced from a single sample in a study of control samples from healthy donors and cancer patients. Profiling relied on immunoSEQ multiplex PCR, and the TCRdb table lists in-frame clones only, not all of them. The sample yields 60,000 to 75,000 clones, approximately 80% seen once. The sequencing sample was made of blood. The source of these receptors is a man aged 50 to 60 in good health.

The chain uses TRBV28 and TRBJ2-7; D uncertain. This CDR3 region has 13 residues. V was clipped by 6 bases and J by 2 bases, with 11 bases between them. Per the germline V gene, CDR1 is MDHEN and CDR2 is SYDVKM. The chain's CDR3 is CASSHDKTYEQYF. CDR3 DNA: TGTGCCAGCAGCCACGACAAGACCTACGAGCAGTACTTC. The variable domain in full, completed from reference TRBV28 and TRBJ2-7, reads DVKVTQSSRYLVKRTGEKVFLECVQDMDHENMFWYRQDPGLGLRLIYFSYDVKMKEKGDIPEGYSVSREKKERFSLILESASTNQTSMYLCASSHDKTYEQYFGPGTRLTVT.

The chain has TRBV7-3 and TRBJ1-3; a possible D gene is TRBD1 (5 bases). Trimming left V 2 bases short and J 3 bases short, with 8 bases between. Germline V gene lookup returns CDR1 SGHTA and CDR2 FQGTGA. This CDR3 is 14 amino acids long. The CDR3 nucleotides are TGTGCCAGCAGCTTAGGGGGAATTGGAAACACCATATATTTT. Translation gives CASSLGGIGNTIYF.

V and J are TRBV24-1 and TRBJ2-2, with a tentative D call TRBD2 (6 bases). This CDR3 is built from 14 residues. Trimming stripped 8 bases from V and 4 bases from J, with 13 bases between. Germline loops: CDR1 KGHDR, CDR2 SFDVKD. The CDR3 region has the DNA TGTGCCACCAACGGGGGAGAGACCACCGGGGAGCTGTTTTTT. Translated: CATNGGETTGELFF.

This chain connects TRBV7-6 to TRBJ2-2; tentatively, D is TRBD2 (5 bases). V was cut by 2 bases and J by 6 bases, with 13 bases left in between. This CDR3 has 15 residues. CDR1 SGHVS and CDR2 FNYEAQ come from the germline V gene. CDR3 DNA sequence: TGTGCCAGCAGCTTATCAGTAGCCGGGGCCGGGGAGCTGTTTTTT. Protein sequence: CASSLSVAGAGELFF.

V gene TRBV5-1 combines with J gene TRBJ2-5; maybe TRBD1 (6 bases). The germline V and J ends were trimmed by 7 bases and 0 bases, with 16 bases remaining between them. The CDR3 is 15 residues long. Looked up from germline, CDR1 is SGHRS and CDR2 is YFSETQ. The DNA of the CDR3 is TGCGCCAGCGGGGTCGACAGGACCAACCAAGAGACCCAGTACTTC. This sequence encodes CASGVDRTNQETQYF.

This chain uses TRBV24-1 with TRBJ2-1, with a possible D match to TRBD2 (7 bases). This CDR3 contains 15 residues. The germline V gene encodes CDR1 KGHDR and CDR2 SFDVKD. V lost 0 bases and J lost 10, with 15 bases in between. In nucleotides, the CDR3 is TGTGCCACCAGTGATTTGTCGGTTGGGGGGGCGGAGCAGTTCTTC. Its protein is CATSDLSVGGAEQFF.

V gene TRBV21-1 combines with J gene TRBJ1-4; the table's D call TRBD1 went unverified against the DNA. TRBV21-1 is a documented pseudogene. The CDR3 extends over 18 amino acids. For the CDR3, the DNA is TGTGCCAGCAGCAAAGTCTCGAAGGCCGGGACAGGACATGAAAAACTGTTTTTT. It encodes CASSKVSKAGTGHEKLFF.

This chain links TRBV5-1 with TRBJ1-6; D possibly corresponds to TRBD1 (5 bases). V lost 0 bases to trimming and J lost 9 bases, with 10 bases between them. Germline V CDR1 and CDR2: SGHRS, YFSETQ. The CDR3 totals 14 residues. Here the CDR3 DNA reads TGCGCCAGCAGCTTGGTTGGGGCCGGTTCACCCCTCCACTTT. Its protein is CASSLVGAGSPLHF.

V is TRBV10-3 and J is TRBJ2-1; D unresolved. Germline V CDR1 and CDR2: ENHRY, SYGVKD. V shed 7 bases and J shed 0 bases, with 13 bases lying between them. The CDR3 contains 15 residues. CDR3 in amino acids: CAIKVSPSSYNEQFF. The CDR3 bases are TGTGCCATCAAGGTCAGCCCGAGCTCCTACAATGAGCAGTTCTTC.

The CDR3 region has the DNA TGTGCCAGCAGTTCCATCCCCCCTGGGGCCAACGTCCTGACTTTC. Residues: CASSSIPPGANVLTF. The chain combines TRBV28 with TRBJ2-6; D uncertain. V lost 4 bases to trimming and J lost 2 bases, with 9 bases between them. The germline V gene has CDR1 MDHEN and CDR2 SYDVKM. The CDR3 length is 15 residues. Variable domain in full (rest from reference TRBV28 and TRBJ2-6): DVKVTQSSRYLVKRTGEKVFLECVQDMDHENMFWYRQDPGLGLRLIYFSYDVKMKEKGDIPEGYSVSREKKERFSLILESASTNQTSMYLCASSSIPPGANVLTFGAGSRLTVL.